These T cell receptor beta chains were read from a single sample in a study of blood T cell repertoires in COVID-19. Only in-frame clones appear in the TCRdb table, and some are missing; sequencing was by immunoSEQ multiplex PCR. The data contain about 87,000 clones, about 80% of them seen just once; the ten biggest clones take up about 2%. Input material: peripheral blood. Receptor source: a woman in her sixties or seventies with acute or convalescent COVID-19. CDR3s include the opening cysteine and the closing phenylalanine or tryptophan. The D gene is left open where the match is weak. Some rows have no size entry. The others give once, few or many, or a class for an expanded clone.

j_gene	v_gene	d_gene	abundance	CDR3nt	CDR3aa
TRBJ1-1	TRBV6-5	NA	NA	TGTGCCAGCAGTTACGGGGGGACCGCTTACACTGAAGCTTTCTTT	CASSYGGTAYTEAFF
TRBJ1-4	TRBV5-1	TRBD1	NA	TGCGCCACCAGACAGGGGCCTAATGAAAAACTGTTTTTT	CATRQGPNEKLFF
TRBJ1-1	TRBV2	NA	NA	TGTGCCAGCAGAAGAGACAGACAGAATTCGAACACTGAAGCTTTCTTT	CASRRDRQNSNTEAFF
TRBJ2-1	TRBV19	TRBD1	NA	TGTGCCAGTAGTATAGGTTACAGGGGGCTGGTCAATGAGCAGTTCTTC	CASSIGYRGLVNEQFF
TRBJ1-2	TRBV27	TRBD1	NA	TGTGCCAGCAAACCAGGACAGGGGGATGGCTACACCTTC	CASKPGQGDGYTF
TRBJ2-7	TRBV12-3/TRBV12-4	NA	NA	TGTGCCAGCGGGGGGGACACCTCCTACGAGCAGTACTTC	CASGGDTSYEQYF
TRBJ1-2	TRBV9	TRBD1	NA	TGTGCCAGCAGCCGGGACAGCCTGCGCATCTACACCTTC	CASSRDSLRIYTF
TRBJ2-2	TRBV5-1	TRBD2	once	TGCGCCAGCACACGGACTAGCGGAGTTTTTGTCGGGGAGCTGTTTTTT	CASTRTSGVFVGELFF
TRBJ1-1	TRBV5-1	TRBD1	NA	TGCGCCAGCAGCCCGCAGACAGGGCGGGACACTGAAGCTTTCTTT	CASSPQTGRDTEAFF
TRBJ2-7	TRBV5-1	TRBD1	once	TGCGCCAGCAGCTTAGGGACAGCTCCAATAAGCTCCTACGAGCAGTACTTC	CASSLGTAPISSYEQYF
TRBJ2-5	TRBV2	NA	NA	TGTGCCAGCAGTGAAAGGACAGAAGAGACCCAGTACTTC	CASSERTEETQYF
TRBJ2-1	TRBV24-1	TRBD1	once	TGTGCCACCAGTGATTTAACAGGGGTAGGTGAGCAGTTCTTC	CATSDLTGVGEQFF
TRBJ2-7	TRBV4-2	TRBD1	NA	TGTGCCAGCAGCCAATCCCCCGGGACAGGGATTGGCGAGCAGTACTTC	CASSQSPGTGIGEQYF
TRBJ2-7	TRBV27	NA	NA	TGTGCCAGCAGAATGGGGCGGGATTACGAGCAGTACTTC	CASRMGRDYEQYF
TRBJ2-7	TRBV5-1	NA	NA	TGCGCCAGCAGCTCGGGGACATCCTACGAGCAGTACTTC	CASSSGTSYEQYF
TRBJ1-1	TRBV10-1	NA	NA	TGCGCCAGCAGTGAGTCGACAGGAACGAACACTGAAGCTTTCTTT	CASSESTGTNTEAFF
TRBJ2-3	TRBV19	TRBD2	once	TGTGCCAGTAGTATAGAGCGGACTAGCCTTCTTTCTGATACGCAGTATTTT	CASSIERTSLLSDTQYF
TRBJ1-5	TRBV4-1	NA	NA	TGCGCCAGCAGCCGGCTCAAGTCTCAGCCCCAGCATTTT	CASSRLKSQPQHF
TRBJ1-2	TRBV6-5	NA	once	TGTGCCAGCAGTTGGGAGGGACCAGGGGACGGCTACACCTTC	CASSWEGPGDGYTF
TRBJ1-4	TRBV7-9	NA	NA	TGTGCCAGCAGCCCCTCCGAGCAGGCTCCGAATGAAAAACTGTTTTTT	CASSPSEQAPNEKLFF
TRBJ2-1	TRBV18	NA	NA	TGTGCCAGCTCACCACCGGCAAGAGGAGACAATGAGCAGTTCTTC	CASSPPARGDNEQFF
TRBJ1-5	TRBV18	NA	NA	TGTGCCAGCTCGGCGAACAGGGATCAGCCCCAGCATTTT	CASSANRDQPQHF
TRBJ1-5	TRBV19	NA	NA	TGTGCCAGTAGTATCTCCGACAGATGGGTTGGCAATCAGCCCCAGCATTTT	CASSISDRWVGNQPQHF
TRBJ1-2	TRBV27	NA	NA	TGTGCCCGCGGGGGGGTCAAAAGACGGGGAAAAGGTCGGGATGGCTACACCTTC	CARGGVKRRGKGRDGYTF
TRBJ2-5	TRBV7-9	NA	NA	TGTGCCAGCAGCTTTCAGGGTCGGGAGACCCAGTACTTC	CASSFQGRETQYF
TRBJ1-6	TRBV18	NA	few	TGTGCCAGCTCACCCTCGCAGGCCGTATTTAGCTCCTATAATTCACCCCTCCACTTT	CASSPSQAVFSSYNSPLHF